This is a list of T cell receptor beta chains from one sample in a study of response to subunit inactivated influenza vaccine. In TCRdb, the RT-PCR reads were re-called with MiXCR into one record per CDR3 protein. The sample holds about 500,000 distinct CDR3 sequences, approximately 15% seen once. The sequencing here drew on CD4+ T cells sorted from PBMCs, taken less than 30 months after vaccination. These receptors were taken from a man between 45 and 75 years old who received an inactivated influenza vaccine. Each CDR3 is given with its conserved first and last residue. The D gene is left open where the match is weak.

d_call v_call cdr3_aa
TRBD2 TRBV7-2 CASSLVGGGGDTQYF
TRBD2 TRBV4-1 CASRLAETTDTQYF
TRBD1 TRBV20-1 CSATRGTGHNEQFF
. TRBV5-6 CASSLFNKGTDTQYF
. TRBV7-9 CASSLEGGSNTQYF
. TRBV21-1 CASSSERGVRADTQYF
TRBD2 TRBV3-1 CASSQRWRTSGRRAYNEQFF
TRBD2 TRBV4-2 CASSRELAPTDTQYF
. TRBV12-3/TRBV12-4 CASSLMRSSYEQYF
TRBD2 TRBV5-1 CASSFAGGRYNEQFF
TRBD2 TRBV18 CASSPPSLAGGRGEQFF
. TRBV7-2 CASSFMAYEQYF
. TRBV11-2 CASSTTQGFGELFF
. TRBV7-2 CASSRVAGNTIYF
TRBD1 TRBV5-1 CASSYTGTEGNTIYF
. TRBV6-2/TRBV6-3 CASSSGVRLVEQYF
. TRBV3-1 CASSQADQTRPQHF
. TRBV7-2 CASSLAVPAEQFF
. TRBV28 CASSFLGLQRNQPQHF
. TRBV5-1 CASSLGTRGSRNTGELFF
. TRBV9 CASSEAATNEKLFF
TRBD1 TRBV7-2 CASRAGTGSYNEQFF
. TRBV6-1 CASGFSFNYEQYF
. TRBV3-1 CASSREGGTSHSEQFF